The 30 T cell receptor beta chains presented below share a single source sample, sequenced in a study of shared clonotypes between healthy human individuals. Sequenced by immunoSEQ multiplex PCR; TCRdb stores in-frame clones only, minus some. Of a few million clones in the sample, approximately 90% were seen once. The sequenced sample consisted of naive CD4+ T cells sorted from blood. Subset in this sample: CD45RA+ positively selected. These receptor sequences come from a man aged 18-30 years in good health.

This sequence joins TRBV7-9 and TRBJ1-2, with 8 bases matching TRBD1. With 6 bases clipped from V and 6 bases from J, the junction kept 9 bases outside the gene matches. CDR3 length: 14 residues. The germline CDR1 and CDR2 sequences are SEHNR and FQNEAQ (reference sequence). Written as DNA, the CDR3 is TGTGCCAGCAGTTCAACCGGGACAGGCCATGGCTACACCTTC. The encoded protein is CASSSTGTGHGYTF.

This sequence joins TRBV5-1 and TRBJ1-5, with D hard to call. The ends were cut back, 0 bases at V and 4 bases at J, with 8 bases in the middle. This CDR3 is built from 14 residues. Germline lookup yields CDR1 SGHRS and CDR2 YFSETQ. This CDR3 reads CASSLAEGNQPQHF. The CDR3 DNA sequence: TGCGCCAGCAGCTTGGCCGAAGGGAATCAGCCCCAGCATTTT.

V usage is TRBV11-3 and J usage is TRBJ2-1, with a tentative D call TRBD2 (5 bases). Germline-derived CDR1 and CDR2 are SGHNT and YENEEA. Trimming shortened V by 5 bases and J by 8 bases, and 10 bases separated the two germline ends. The CDR3 runs to 12 residues. The DNA for the CDR3 is TGTGCCAGCAGCCTTAGCGACCATGAGCAGTTCTTC. It encodes CASSLSDHEQFF.

The genes are TRBV11-2 and TRBJ2-5; D remains ambiguous. The CDR3 has 13 amino acids. CDR1 and CDR2 from the germline V gene are SGHAT and FQNNGV. The germline V and J ends were trimmed by 3 bases and 4 bases, with 9 bases remaining between them. CDR3 loop: CASSFSPGETQYF. The CDR3 DNA reads as TGTGCCAGCAGCTTTTCCCCGGGAGAGACCCAGTACTTC.

The rearrangement joins TRBV11-2 to TRBJ2-1; 8 nucleotides align to TRBD2. The trim removed 3 bases at V and 9 bases at J, leaving 10 bases unmatched. Per germline, CDR1 SGHAT and CDR2 FQNNGV. CDR3 size: 15 residues. CDR3 region: CASSFESGGVGEQFF. CDR3 sequence (DNA): TGTGCCAGCAGCTTCGAGAGCGGGGGAGTGGGTGAGCAGTTCTTC.

Note on this clone: A much more abundant neighbour one base away suggests this may be a read error. V is TRBV2 and J is TRBJ2-5; TRBD2 aligns across 8 bases. The J call could be wrong; TRBJ2-7 is a better fit for the DNA end. Germline-derived CDR1 and CDR2 are SNHLY and FYNNEI. This CDR3 is built from 12 residues. CDR3 amino acids: CASSLAGYEQYF. Written as DNA, the CDR3 is TGTGCCAGCAGCCTAGCGGGCTACGAGCAGTACTTC.

This clone showed up just a few times. This rearrangement joins TRBV5-6 to TRBJ1-1; D is possibly TRBD1 (5 bases). The V and J ends lost 1 base and 8 bases respectively, with 9 bases between them. CDR1 is SGHDT, CDR2 YYEEEE, per germline. CDR3 length: 12 amino acids. In DNA form, the CDR3 reads TGTGCCAGCAGCTTGCGAGGGGCCGAAGCTTTCTTT. Protein: CASSLRGAEAFF.

The chain carries TRBV29-1 and TRBJ1-1; D unclear. The CDR3 is made up of 14 amino acids. The V gene's germline CDR1 is SQVTM and CDR2 ANQGSEA. The ends were cut back, 7 bases at V and 6 bases at J, with 21 bases in the middle. CDR3 coding DNA: TGCAGCGCCGATATCAGCGGGCAGAAGGCTGAAGCTTTCTTT. Protein product: CSADISGQKAEAFF.

This chain connects TRBV5-6 to TRBJ2-3, with unresolved D. The CDR3 length is 18 residues. Germline CDR1 SGHDT, CDR2 YYEEEE. The V gene lost 0 bases and the J gene lost 0 bases, with 17 bases spanning the gap. The CDR3 sequence is CASSLGRSTQPSTDTQYF. The DNA of the CDR3 is TGTGCCAGCAGCTTGGGTCGGTCGACACAGCCTAGCACAGATACGCAGTATTTT.

DNA for the CDR3: TGCGCCAGCAGGGAGACGTGTCCAAAGGGGCTTCAGCCCCAGCATTTT. Its protein is CASRETCPKGLQPQHF. The chain has TRBV10-1 and TRBJ1-5; D is possibly TRBD1 (5 bases). Between the trimmed V and J ends, which lost 6 bases and 6 bases, there was a span of 21 bases. Germline CDR1 WNHNN, CDR2 SYGVQD (reference sequence). The CDR3 sequence is 16 residues long.

The rearrangement uses TRBV2 and TRBJ1-4, with D possibly being TRBD1 (5 bases). The CDR3 is made up of 18 amino acids. Germline V gene sequence: CDR1 SNHLY, CDR2 FYNNEI. Trimming shortened V by 5 bases and J by 0 bases, and 19 bases separated the two germline ends. The CDR3 DNA reads as TGTGCCAGCAGTTGGCGTCAAGACAGCTGGGCAACTAATGAAAAACTGTTTTTT. Its protein product is CASSWRQDSWATNEKLFF.

In regard to this clone: Its ends do not fully match the called genes, so a read error is possible. The chain carries TRBV7-7 and TRBJ1-2, with D possibly being TRBD1 (6 bases). CDR1 and CDR2 from the germline V gene are SSHAT and FNYEAQ (reference sequence). CDR3 size: 14 residues. The CDR3: CASSLEKQGSGYTF. CDR3 DNA: TGTGCTAGCAGCTTAGAGAAACAGGGATCTGGCTACACCTTC.

Only a few counts were recorded for this clone. This chain uses TRBV6-5 with TRBJ2-7, with 9 bases fitting TRBD2. CDR3 length: 13 residues. Looked up from germline, CDR1 is MNHEY and CDR2 is SVGAGI. The junction had 10 bases not matched to a gene; V was cut back by 10 bases and J by 6 bases. The CDR3 nucleotides read TGTGCCACCTTAAAAGCGGGAGGCGGCGAGCAGTACTTC. It yields the protein CATLKAGGGEQYF.

The rearrangement joins TRBV30 to TRBJ1-2; D remains unclear. CDR1 GTSNPN and CDR2 SVGIG come from the germline V gene (reference sequence). The CDR3 consists of 12 residues. Between the trimmed V and J ends, which lost 2 bases and 8 bases, there was a span of 12 bases. The CDR3 reads CAWSLVRPGYTF. The CDR3 DNA follows: TGTGCCTGGAGTCTCGTTAGGCCCGGCTACACCTTC.

This clone was recorded a few times. This same CDR3 is encoded by further DNA sequences in the sample. The rearrangement links TRBV4-1 to TRBJ2-7; possible D gene TRBD1, 5 bases. The CDR3 sequence is 12 residues long. The V end was cut by 3 bases, the J end by 4 bases, with 7 bases between. Germline V gene lookup returns CDR1 MGHRA and CDR2 YSYEKL. CDR3 in amino acids: CASSHQGYEQYF. In DNA, the CDR3 is TGCGCCAGCAGCCACCAGGGATACGAGCAGTACTTC.

J is TRBJ2-5 and V is TRBV7-2; 8 bases are a match to TRBD2. There are 15 residues in the CDR3. From germline, CDR1 is SGHTA and CDR2 FQGNSA. J was trimmed by 1 base and V by 3 bases; bases with no gene match: 4. The CDR3 DNA sequence: TGTGCCAGCAGCTTGTACGCGGGAGGCCAAGAGACCCAGTACTTC. Translated, it gives CASSLYAGGQETQYF.

The V and J genes are TRBV7-9 and TRBJ2-5; D is undetermined. The J call may be faulty, since TRBJ2-7 better matches the DNA end. This CDR3 is 13 amino acids long. Germline V CDR1 and CDR2: SEHNR, FQNEAQ (reference sequence). CDR3: CASSLTVTYEQYF. The CDR3 nucleotides are TGTGCCAGCAGCTTGACTGTGACCTACGAGCAGTACTTC.

For this clone: Other DNA sequences in this sample translate to the same CDR3. V usage is TRBV30 and J usage is TRBJ1-6, with a possible D match to TRBD1 (6 bases). From germline, CDR1 is GTSNPN and CDR2 SVGIG (reference sequence). The CDR3 covers 17 residues. With 0 bases removed from V and 0 bases from J, the gap between germline ends came to 12 bases. CDR3: CAWSVDRTSSYNSPLHF. DNA for the CDR3: TGTGCCTGGAGTGTAGACAGGACCAGCTCCTATAATTCACCCCTCCACTTT.

The CDR3 region is CASSVTGTVYTGELFF. Here the CDR3 DNA reads TGTGCCAGCAGCGTAACCGGGACAGTCTACACCGGGGAGCTGTTTTTT. The gene calls are TRBV11-2 and TRBJ2-2; 7 bases are a match to TRBD1. The V and J ends lost 5 bases and 3 bases, in that order; junction bases with no gene match: 9. Germline lookup yields CDR1 SGHAT and CDR2 FQNNGV. The CDR3 extends over 16 amino acids.

Turning to this clone: Distinct nucleotide sequences in the sample also encode this CDR3. The chain recombines TRBV5-4 with TRBJ1-2; D is perhaps TRBD1 (6 bases). The CDR3 length is 13 residues. V was shortened by 2 bases and J by 4 bases, with 9 bases between the two germline ends. The germline V gene encodes CDR1 SGHNT and CDR2 YYREEE (reference sequence). In DNA form, the CDR3 reads TGTGCCAGCAGCTTAGGAGGGGGCTATGGCTACACCTTC. Translated: CASSLGGGYGYTF.

This clone was detected a few times. The chain is built from TRBV12-5 and TRBJ1-1, with TRBD1 identical over 9 bases. CDR3 length: 16 amino acids. From germline, CDR1 is LGHNT and CDR2 FRNRAP. J was trimmed by 1 base and V by 6 bases; bases with no gene match: 9. DNA for the CDR3: TGTGCTAGTGGGCGCCAACAGGGACAGGGGAACACTGAAGCTTTCTTT. Translation: CASGRQQGQGNTEAFF.

V usage is TRBV5-4 and J usage is TRBJ2-7; possible D gene TRBD1, 6 bases. The V end lost 3 bases, the J end lost 7 bases, and 17 bases lay between the germline ends. The germline V gene encodes CDR1 SGHNT and CDR2 YYREEE (reference sequence). The CDR3 totals 14 residues. This CDR3 is CASSSRDTALEQYF. The CDR3 DNA reads TGTGCCAGCAGCTCCCGGGACACCGCCTTGGAGCAGTACTTC.

The chain employs TRBV5-4 and TRBJ2-2; 8 bases agree with TRBD2. In germline, CDR1 is SGHNT, CDR2 YYREEE (reference sequence). The CDR3 has 18 residues. Trimming took 4 bases from V and 6 from J; bases not matched to a gene: 17. The CDR3 spells CASSRLGGRISGAGELFF. CDR3 coding DNA: TGTGCCAGCAGCCGATTGGGCGGGAGGATCAGTGGTGCCGGGGAGCTGTTTTTT.

This chain uses TRBV25-1 with TRBJ1-5; no definite D call. Germline-derived CDR1 and CDR2 are MGHDK and SYGVNS. This CDR3 contains 13 residues. Trimming shortened V by 4 bases and J by 2 bases, and 6 bases separated the two germline ends. CDR3 DNA: TGTGCCAGCAGTGGGCTCGGCAATCAGCCCCAGCATTTT. Its translation: CASSGLGNQPQHF. The complete variable domain, with remaining parts taken from reference TRBV25-1 and TRBJ1-5, reads EADIYQTPRYLVIGTGKKITLECSQTMGHDKMYWYQQDPGMELHLIHYSYGVNSTEKGDLSSESTVSRIRTEHFPLTLESARPSHTSQYLCASSGLGNQPQHFGDGTRLSIL.

The chain combines TRBV30 with TRBJ1-2, with 10 bases identical to TRBD1. The CDR3 length is 18 residues. The V gene's germline CDR1 is GTSNPN and CDR2 SVGIG (reference sequence). Trimming removed 5 bases from V and 4 bases from J; junction bases left unmatched: 19. CDR3 region: CAWRLDEGQGRLGYGYTF. As DNA, the CDR3 is TGTGCCTGGCGACTCGATGAGGGACAGGGGAGGTTAGGCTATGGCTACACCTTC.

This chain uses TRBV7-3 with TRBJ2-7, with 8 bases lining up with TRBD1. This CDR3 has 17 residues. The junction had 14 bases not matched to a gene; V was cut back by 5 bases and J by 2 bases. CDR1 SGHTA and CDR2 FQGTGA come from the germline V gene. CDR3 coding DNA: TGTGCCAGCAGCCCCCGGGCTCGGACAGGGAGTACCTACGAGCAGTACTTC. Translating it yields CASSPRARTGSTYEQYF.

This chain joins TRBV6-5 and TRBJ2-7; 9 bases map to TRBD1. The germline gives CDR1 MNHEY, CDR2 SVGAGI. Trimming removed 6 bases from V and 3 bases from J; junction bases left unmatched: 6. This CDR3 is 14 amino acids long. The CDR3 protein is CASRPPGQGYEQYF. The CDR3, as DNA: TGTGCCAGCAGACCCCCGGGACAGGGCTACGAGCAGTACTTC.

The V call is TRBV7-2, the J call TRBJ1-5, with D unclear. This CDR3 spans 13 amino acids. V shed 1 base and J shed 11 bases, with 12 bases lying between them. CDR1 is SGHTA and CDR2 is FQGNSA in the germline V gene. CDR3 residues: CASSLGVVQAQHF. CDR3 DNA: TGTGCCAGCAGCTTAGGTGTGGTCCAGGCCCAGCATTTT.

The genes are TRBV5-1 and TRBJ2-7, with a tentative D call TRBD1 (5 bases). The CDR3 has 14 amino acids. Trimming took 1 base from V and 5 from J, leaving 13 bases between them. Germline-derived CDR1 and CDR2 are SGHRS and YFSETQ. CDR3 coding DNA: TGCGCCAGCAGCTTGAGGGGCCCCAAAGACGAGCAGTACTTC. It encodes CASSLRGPKDEQYF.

The chain couples TRBV30 to TRBJ2-3; the D gene is possibly TRBD2 (5 bases). The CDR3 is 12 amino acids. CDR1 GTSNPN and CDR2 SVGIG come from the germline V gene (reference sequence). V was pared by 8 bases and J by 9 bases, with 18 bases between. CDR3 protein: CARARASGTQYF. CDR3 coding DNA: TGTGCCAGGGCGAGGGCCTCCGGAACGCAGTATTTT.